This TCR beta chain derives from a study of T cell responses to AZD1222 COVID-19 vaccine. The repertoire was sequenced with immunoSEQ multiplex PCR; TCRdb's copy has only in-frame clones and lacks some. This table holds under 150,000 clones, 88% found once. To note about this clone: What it recognizes is unknown.

General study points: Mostly white British, mostly female donors; authors suggested clonal diversity may be underestimated. Repertoires in all cases were sampled only once the peak T cell response had passed. Spike-wide coverage was observed for vaccine-associated CD4 TCRs, with dominant responses at 160-218 and 743-854. Receipt of two AZD1222 doses was followed by a rise in Spike-specific TCR breadth and depth.

Germline-derived CDR1 and CDR2 are LGHNT and FRNRAP. Trimming at V came to 0 bases and at J to 5 bases, leaving 21 bases not matched to a gene. The CDR3 sequence is 20 residues long. J is TRBJ2-5 and V is TRBV12-5; 7 positions match TRBD2. The specimen comprised peripheral blood, sampled on day 0 of AZD1222 vaccination. This sequence originates from an adult in good health. The CDR3 region has the DNA TGTGCTAGTGGTTTGGTACGGACTAGGTCCCTCCCCGCGCTAATGGAGACCCAGTACTTC. Translated, it gives CASGLVRTRSLPALMETQYF.